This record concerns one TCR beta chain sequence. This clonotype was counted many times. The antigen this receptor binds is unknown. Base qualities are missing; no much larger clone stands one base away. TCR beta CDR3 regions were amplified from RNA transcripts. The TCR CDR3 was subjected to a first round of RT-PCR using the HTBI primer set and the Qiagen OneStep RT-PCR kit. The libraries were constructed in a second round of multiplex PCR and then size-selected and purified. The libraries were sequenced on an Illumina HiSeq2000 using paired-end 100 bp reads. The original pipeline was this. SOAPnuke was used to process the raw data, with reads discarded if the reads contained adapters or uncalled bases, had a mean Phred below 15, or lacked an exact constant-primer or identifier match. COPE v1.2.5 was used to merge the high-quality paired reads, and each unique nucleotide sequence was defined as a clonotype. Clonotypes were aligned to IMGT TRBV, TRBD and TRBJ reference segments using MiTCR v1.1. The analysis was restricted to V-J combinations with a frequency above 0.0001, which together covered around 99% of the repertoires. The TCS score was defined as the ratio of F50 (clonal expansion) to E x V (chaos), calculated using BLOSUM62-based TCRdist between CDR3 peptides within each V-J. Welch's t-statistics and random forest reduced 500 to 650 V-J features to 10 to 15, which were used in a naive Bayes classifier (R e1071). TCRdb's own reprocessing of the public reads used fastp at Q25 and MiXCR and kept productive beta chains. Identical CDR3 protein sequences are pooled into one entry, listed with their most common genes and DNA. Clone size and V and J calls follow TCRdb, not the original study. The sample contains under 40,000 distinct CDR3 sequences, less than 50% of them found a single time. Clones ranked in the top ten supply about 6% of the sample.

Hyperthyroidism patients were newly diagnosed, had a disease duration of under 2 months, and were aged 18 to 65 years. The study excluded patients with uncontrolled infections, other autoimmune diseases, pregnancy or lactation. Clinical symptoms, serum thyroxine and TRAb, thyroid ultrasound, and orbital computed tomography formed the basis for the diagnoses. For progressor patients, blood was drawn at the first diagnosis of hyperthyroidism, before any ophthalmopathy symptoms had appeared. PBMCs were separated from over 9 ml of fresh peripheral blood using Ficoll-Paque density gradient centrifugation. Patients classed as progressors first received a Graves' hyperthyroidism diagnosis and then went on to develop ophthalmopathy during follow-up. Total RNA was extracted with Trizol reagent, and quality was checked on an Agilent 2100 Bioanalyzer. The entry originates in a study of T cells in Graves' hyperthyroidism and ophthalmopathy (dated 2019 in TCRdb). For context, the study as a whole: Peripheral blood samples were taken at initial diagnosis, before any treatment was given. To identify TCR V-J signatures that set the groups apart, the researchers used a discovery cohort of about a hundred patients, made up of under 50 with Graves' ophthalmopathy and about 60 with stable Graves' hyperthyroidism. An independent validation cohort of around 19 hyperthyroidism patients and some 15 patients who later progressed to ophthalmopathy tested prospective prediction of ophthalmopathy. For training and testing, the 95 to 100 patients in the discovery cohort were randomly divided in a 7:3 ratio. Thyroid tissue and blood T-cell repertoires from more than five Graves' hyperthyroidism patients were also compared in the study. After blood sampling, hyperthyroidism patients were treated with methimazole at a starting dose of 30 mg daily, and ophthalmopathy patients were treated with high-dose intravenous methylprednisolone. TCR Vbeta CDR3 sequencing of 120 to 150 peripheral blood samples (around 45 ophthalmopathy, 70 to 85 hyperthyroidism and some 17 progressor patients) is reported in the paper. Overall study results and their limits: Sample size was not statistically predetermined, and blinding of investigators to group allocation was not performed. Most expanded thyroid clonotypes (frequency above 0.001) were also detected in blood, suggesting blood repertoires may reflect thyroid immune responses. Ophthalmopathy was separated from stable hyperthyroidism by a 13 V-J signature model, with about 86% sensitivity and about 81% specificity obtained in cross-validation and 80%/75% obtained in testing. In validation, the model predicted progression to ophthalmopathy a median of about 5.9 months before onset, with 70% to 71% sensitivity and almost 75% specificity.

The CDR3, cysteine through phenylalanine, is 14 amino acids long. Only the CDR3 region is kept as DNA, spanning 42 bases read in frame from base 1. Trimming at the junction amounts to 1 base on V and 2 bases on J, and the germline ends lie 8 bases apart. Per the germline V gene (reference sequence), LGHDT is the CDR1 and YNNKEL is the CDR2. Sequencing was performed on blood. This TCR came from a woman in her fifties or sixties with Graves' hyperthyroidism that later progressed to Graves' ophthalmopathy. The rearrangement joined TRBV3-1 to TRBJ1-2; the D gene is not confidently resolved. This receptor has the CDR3 CASSQAGGNYGYTF. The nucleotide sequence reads TGTGCCAGCAGCCAAGCAGGCGGGAACTATGGCTACACCTTC. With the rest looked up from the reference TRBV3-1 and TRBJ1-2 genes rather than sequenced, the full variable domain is DTAVSQTPKYLVTQMGNDKSIKCEQNLGHDTMYWYKQDSKKFLKIMFSYNNKELIINETVPNRFSPKSPDKAHLNLHINSLELGDSAVYFCASSQAGGNYGYTFGSGTRLTVV.